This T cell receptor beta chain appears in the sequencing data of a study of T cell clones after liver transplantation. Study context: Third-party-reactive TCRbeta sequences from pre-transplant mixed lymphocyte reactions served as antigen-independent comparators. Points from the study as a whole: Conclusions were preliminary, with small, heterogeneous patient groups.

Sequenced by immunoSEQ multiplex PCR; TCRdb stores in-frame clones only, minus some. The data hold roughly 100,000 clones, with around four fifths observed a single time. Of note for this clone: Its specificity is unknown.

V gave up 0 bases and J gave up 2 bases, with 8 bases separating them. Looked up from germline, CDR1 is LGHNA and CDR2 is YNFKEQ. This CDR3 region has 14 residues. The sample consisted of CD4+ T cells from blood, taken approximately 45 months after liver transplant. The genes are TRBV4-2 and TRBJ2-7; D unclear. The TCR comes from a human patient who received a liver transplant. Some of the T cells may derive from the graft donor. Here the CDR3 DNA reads TGTGCCAGCAGCCAAGATGCAGGCACCTACGAGCAGTACTTC. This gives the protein CASSQDAGTYEQYF.